Below, one T cell receptor (beta chain) is given with its context. The CDR3 is 14 amino acids. Trimming took off 5 bases at V and 3 bases at J, with 12 bases between the two ends. Germline V gene sequence: CDR1 SGHRS, CDR2 YFSETQ. The sample is drawn from a study of blood T cell repertoires in COVID-19. Method: immunoSEQ multiplex PCR; TCRdb's copy keeps in-frame clones and lacks some. The profile shows over 55,000 clones, 65% to 85% of them singletons. The sample consisted of PBMCs or T cells enriched from blood (not recorded which). This receptor was taken from a woman aged 40 to 50 with acute COVID-19. V is TRBV5-1 and J is TRBJ2-1; D may be TRBD1 (6 bases). The CDR3 here is CASRQQGNYNEQFF. The CDR3 DNA follows: TGCGCCAGCAGGCAACAGGGCAACTACAATGAGCAGTTCTTC.